In this sample, the clone carrying this T cell receptor beta chain turned up a few times. At one end, the junction sequence differs from germline, possibly due to a read error. TCRB CDR3 was amplified from 2 ug genomic DNA or less. The primer mix had 60 V beta and 13 J beta primers. Measured with immunoSEQ multiplex PCR; TCRdb has only the in-frame clones, and not every one. The profile shows roughly 51,000 clones, about 85% of them singletons. Germline V gene data show CDR1 as SSHAT and CDR2 as FNYEAQ (reference sequence). The CDR3 runs 13 residues. No glioblastoma patient carried an isocitrate dehydrogenase mutation. This sample is part of a study of glioma-infiltrating T cells after dendritic cell vaccination. Study context: Between about 2003 and 2012, patients got autologous tumor lysate-pulsed dendritic cell vaccines.

The sequence derives from a human donor with glioblastoma. The sequenced sample was blood, obtained before dendritic cell vaccination. The J gene is TRBJ2-1, the V gene TRBV7-7; 10 positions match TRBD1. The CDR3, as DNA: TGTGCTAGCAGCCGGGACAGGGGCAATGAGCAGTTCTTC. Translated: CASSRDRGNEQFF.